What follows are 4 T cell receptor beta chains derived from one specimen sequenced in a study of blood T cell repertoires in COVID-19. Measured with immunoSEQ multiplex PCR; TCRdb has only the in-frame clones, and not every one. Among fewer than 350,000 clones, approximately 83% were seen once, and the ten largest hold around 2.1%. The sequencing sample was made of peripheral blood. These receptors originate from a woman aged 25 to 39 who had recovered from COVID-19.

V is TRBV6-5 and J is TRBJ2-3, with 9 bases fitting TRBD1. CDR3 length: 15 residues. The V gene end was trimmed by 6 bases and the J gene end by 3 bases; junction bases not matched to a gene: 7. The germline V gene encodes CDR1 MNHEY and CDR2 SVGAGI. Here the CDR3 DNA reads TGTGCCAGCAGCCTTGACAGGGGGGCAACAGATACGCAGTATTTT. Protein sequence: CASSLDRGATDTQYF.

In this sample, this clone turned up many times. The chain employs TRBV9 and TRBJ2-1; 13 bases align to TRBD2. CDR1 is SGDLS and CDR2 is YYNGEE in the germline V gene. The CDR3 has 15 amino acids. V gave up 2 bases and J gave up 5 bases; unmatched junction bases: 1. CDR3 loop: CASSVGLAGDNEQFF. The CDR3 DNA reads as TGTGCCAGCAGCGTTGGACTAGCGGGAGACAATGAGCAGTTCTTC.

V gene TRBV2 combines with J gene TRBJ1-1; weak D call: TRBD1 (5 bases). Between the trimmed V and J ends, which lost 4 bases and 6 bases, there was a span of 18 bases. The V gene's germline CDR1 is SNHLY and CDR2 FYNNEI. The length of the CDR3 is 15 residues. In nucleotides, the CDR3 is TGTGCCAGCAGTGTTCAGGGTCTGGAAGTGGCTGAAGCTTTCTTT. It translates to CASSVQGLEVAEAFF. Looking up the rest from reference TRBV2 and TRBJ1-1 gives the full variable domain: EPEVTQTPSHQVTQMGQEVILRCVPISNHLYFYWYRQILGQKVEFLVSFYNNEISEKSEIFDDQFSVERPDGSNFTLKIRSTKLEDSAMYFCASSVQGLEVAEAFFGQGTRLTVV.

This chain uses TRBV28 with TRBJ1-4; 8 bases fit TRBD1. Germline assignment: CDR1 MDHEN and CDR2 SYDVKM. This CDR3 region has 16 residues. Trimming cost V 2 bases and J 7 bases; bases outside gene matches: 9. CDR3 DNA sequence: TGTGCCAGCAGTTTAAAGGTGGGACAGGAAACTGAAAAACTGTTTTTT. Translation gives CASSLKVGQETEKLFF.